The clone carrying this T cell receptor beta chain showed up just a few times. What it recognizes is unknown. Other DNA sequences of this sample code for an identical CDR3. This CDR3 is 13 amino acids long. Germline V lookup: CDR1 GTSNPN, CDR2 SVGIG (reference sequence). With 5 bases removed from V and 6 bases from J, the gap between germline ends came to 16 bases. The sample originates from a study of beta chain features in type 1 diabetes. General observations from the study: All four CD4+ subsets from Type 1 diabetes patients carried moderately but significantly shorter TCRB CDR3s.

Sequenced material consisted of expressed TCRB transcripts (all of the isolated RNA was reverse transcribed). Sequenced by immunoSEQ multiplex PCR; TCRdb stores in-frame clones only, minus some. This sample has under 300,000 clones, with roughly 30% found just once. The source of this sequence is a man aged 25-40 years in good health. Source material: central memory CD4+ T cells from blood. V and J are TRBV30 and TRBJ1-1, with D possibly being TRBD1 (5 bases). This chain's CDR3 is CAWEGFAVPEAFF. The CDR3 region has the DNA TGTGCCTGGGAGGGGTTTGCGGTACCTGAAGCTTTCTTT.